This TCR beta chain came from a study of cytomegalovirus exposure and HLA in healthy donors. Overall study findings and caveats: TCR association rates varied by HLA locus in a later analysis, with DRB1 highest and HLA-C lowest.

The PCR used 60 Vbeta and 13 Jbeta primers. The table came from immunoSEQ multiplex PCR; TCRdb's copy has only in-frame clones and leaves some out. Counted here are some 110,000 clones, 60% to 85% occurring once; the ten biggest clones make up roughly 3%. Remarks on this clone: Its antigen is as yet unknown.

Sequenced material: PBMCs. The clonotype was recovered from a male donor in good health and CMV-seropositive.

The CDR3 region is CASSYCAPGHHTEAFF. In DNA form, the CDR3 reads TGTGCCAGCAGTTACTGCGCTCCCGGACACCACACTGAAGCTTTCTTT. V usage is TRBV6-7 and J usage is TRBJ1-1; TRBD1 is a possible D gene (5 bases). TRBV6-7 is classed as an ORF, of uncertain function. The CDR3 is 16 residues long. The V end was cut by 1 base, the J end by 3 bases, with 15 bases between.